One T cell receptor beta chain is described in this entry. This clone was seen a handful of times. Its binding antigen is unknown. The sample holds no much larger clone one base away, and base qualities are not on file. Libraries were constructed by the immunoSEQ multiplex PCR assay. For the multiplex PCR, a mixture combining 60 forward primers for TCR Vbeta segments and 13 reverse primers for TCR Jbeta segments was used. The CDR3 region of rearranged TCR beta genes was amplified from genomic DNA by a multiplex PCR assay. On the Illumina HiSeq System, the amplified TCR beta libraries were sequenced as 87-base-pair reads. The original pipeline was this. In a later analysis, 70 million to 95 million unique TCR beta chains were counted across the 500 to 850 repertoires, and around 11 million of these chains were shared by at least two donors. Raw reads were error-corrected and collapsed into unique sequences by a nearest-neighbor algorithm in which closely related sequences were merged to remove PCR and sequencing errors. V, D and J gene segments were assigned by aligning CDR3 sequences to IMGT reference sequences. For a sequence to be retained, at least a six-nucleotide match to both a V gene segment and a J gene segment was required. Rearrangements were called productive when the CDR3 lacked stop codons and stayed in frame with V and J; all others were non-productive. CDR3 was defined according to IMGT convention as the region running from the second conserved V-encoded cysteine to the conserved J-encoded phenylalanine. The earlier analysis of 500 to 650 of the donors excluded any sequence lacking an unambiguous match to a single V gene segment. An earlier analysis of almost 600 of the donors classified V segments as functional when productive rearrangements were above 56.7% and as segregating when the standard deviation between donors was above 5%. A statistical classification framework was built for diagnosing cytomegalovirus status from the catalog of TCR beta chain sequences. V and J gene assignment, in a later analysis, came from comparing TCR nucleotide sequences with IMGT/GENE-DB human TR gene sequences. In a later analysis, CDR3 sequences and most-parsimonious VDJ recombination scenarios were assigned using the TCRdist pipeline. In a later analysis, each TCR beta chain was defined by its CDR3 amino acid sequence together with its V-gene family, and reads lacking a unique V-gene family were excluded. A later analysis removed roughly 590 highly shared, low-generation-probability nucleotide sequences to deal with suspected cross-contamination and a sequencing artifact. A later analysis calculated a clonal expansion index for each public chain from normalized within-repertoire ranks of inferred template counts. In a later analysis, generation probabilities were computed using a VDJ recombination model fitted to out-of-frame rearrangements, and the results were checked against IGoR. A later analysis scored TCR-TCR, TCR-HLA and TCR-CMV co-occurrence with hypergeometric tests, applying a repertoire-size bias correction to TCR pairs. False discovery rates were estimated in a later analysis by permuting HLA or CMV assignments 20 times. A later analysis grouped co-occurring TCRs with DBSCAN, adding TCRdist sequence similarity when clustering within HLA-allele-positive subsets. For co-occurrence clustering, repertoires with fewer than 30,000 or more than 120,000 public chains were excluded, along with roughly 5 repertoires with anomalous nucleotide sharing. TCRdb carries this immuneACCESS record with in-frame sequences only. Its versions omit some clonotypes, under half of them owing to an unresolved V gene in the studies checked, with the rest unexplained. V and J calls plus clone size are reproduced from that table; the DNA served to infer D and trimming. Present in this sample are approximately 110,000 clones, approximately 70% of which were seen just once. Jointly, the top ten make up roughly 9% of the sample.

The data derive from a study of cytomegalovirus exposure and HLA in healthy donors (dated 2017 in TCRdb). About the full investigation: An earlier analysis of roughly 500 of the donors reported more than 250 Gb of sequence data and some 120 million unique TCR beta sequences from 150 million to 200 million T cells. Because of strong linkage in the cohort, roughly 5 DR-DQ haplotypes were treated as single units for association and clustering. Both class I and class II loci were covered by HLA typing, at four-digit resolution. Of the 300 to 500 genotyped donors, roughly 80% were placed in the genetic ancestry cluster associated with self-reported Caucasian donors. The T cell repertoires of 550 to 850 subjects were profiled by immunosequencing and related to cytomegalovirus serostatus. Genome-wide SNP genotypes for about three fifths of the roughly 700 donors were used in a later genetic analysis, which treated that subset as a discovery cohort. To predict cytomegalovirus infection status, the study combined high-throughput TCR immunosequencing, statistical association of individual TCRs with disease status, and machine learning. The study was designed to test whether signatures of past pathogen exposure could be identified by cataloging public T cell receptors. In a later analysis, previously published TCR beta repertoires from more than 500 donors were re-analyzed and high-resolution HLA genotyping was added so that TCR occurrence patterns could be studied. To decide whether each TCR beta V gene segment behaved as functional or pseudogenic, an earlier analysis of some 600 of the donors relied on high-throughput TCR beta sequencing. On average, roughly 200,000 unique TCR beta nucleotide sequences were sequenced per donor among 398 genotyped donors of the cohort, with roughly 18% of those sequences being non-productive. The number of donors typed differed by locus, with 629-630 for A, B, C, DRB1 and DQB1, around 560 for DQA1, 606 for DPA1, and 450 to 480 for DPB1. Donor age, sex, ethnicity and CMV serostatus were compiled together with the repertoire data. Rather than drawing on any new phenotypic data, the later analysis identified candidate immune exposures from TCR beta sequences and the way those sequences occurred across donors. An early release that covered 640 HLA-typed donors contained around 300 gigabases of sequencing data and tens of millions of unique TCR sequences. Every repertoire in the discovery cohort had been generated on one and the same sequencing platform. Besides the first cohort of approximately 710 subjects, a separate validation cohort made up of 120 different subjects was used.

The cohort was made up of roughly 670 healthy bone marrow donors. At the time of sampling, all cohort members were nominally healthy, though unrecorded immune exposures were likely present. The donor tested CMV seropositive, placing the donor among the roughly 300 seropositive members of the cohort. Every donor gave a peripheral blood sample, and the peripheral blood mononuclear cells from that sample were used for TCR beta sequencing. Genomic DNA extraction from the blood cell samples was performed with the Qiagen DNeasy Blood Extraction Kit. Points the paper makes about the study in general: A later analysis found that most CMV-associated TCR beta chains appeared HLA-restricted, with HLA associations seemingly driven largely by CMV exposure. V-gene and J-gene trimming of TCR beta chains was associated with a missense DCLRE1C variant in a later genetic analysis, and the association was replicated in an independent cohort. A later analysis found that TCR association rates varied across HLA loci, with DRB1 alleles showing the most associated TCRs and HLA-C alleles the fewest. The study gave a list of 150 to 200 TCR beta chains associated with cytomegalovirus. A further reported finding was that TCR beta sequences accurately predicted the HLA-A and HLA-B alleles for most subjects in the first cohort. Because HLA typing was missing for some donors at each locus, association tests included only the typed subset. A few of the identified cytomegalovirus-associated TCR beta chains were confirmed in vitro to be specific for cytomegalovirus antigens. A later analysis reported that several top co-occurrence clusters appeared linked to parvovirus B19, influenza, CMV and Epstein-Barr virus. In a later genetic analysis, fewer N-insertions in productive TCRs were reported among donors in an Asian-associated ancestry cluster than the 666-donor mean. At a false discovery rate of 0.05, a later analysis linked 15,000 to 20,000 TCR beta sequences to specific HLA alleles. In both the original and validation cohorts, the classifier was reported to diagnose cytomegalovirus status with high specificity and sensitivity. CMV serostatus was the only immune exposure information available for the cohort. Correlated functional status among segregating V segments might reflect linkage disequilibrium, but an unknown experimental factor could not be ruled out. When HLA alleles, especially DR and DQ, strongly co-occurred, TCR associations were difficult to assign to individual alleles. Because counts were too low, seventeen rarely observed V segments, including chromosome 9 orphons, were left out of the earlier analysis of some 600 of the donors. A cluster of highly shared sequence variants was judged likely to represent a technical artifact of the sequencing pipeline. Broadly in line with IMGT annotations, most TCR beta V segments showed up in productive rearrangements about 87% or about 30% of the time in an earlier analysis of some 590 of the donors. Most TCR sequences were observed very rarely across donors, whereas some public TCRs were present in many individuals. Some IMGT-functional V segments, including TRBV6-2 and TRBV6-3, could not be told apart with the 87-base-pair reads, so those segments were excluded. Only TCR beta chains were sequenced in this cohort, and the absence of alpha or paired-chain data limited detectable features. According to the authors, the approach could potentially be generalized to other disease states and immunological phenotypes. Sequencing depth was assumed to be roughly uniform across donors in the presence/absence analyses, though that assumption may not hold. A later analysis found that HLA-associated TCR beta chains were more clonally expanded and had lower generation probabilities than equally common non-associated chains.

CDR1 ENHRY and CDR2 SYGVKD were looked up in the germline V gene. V and J are truncated by 0 bases and 9 bases respectively, leaving an intervening sequence of 12 bases. Its CDR3 holds 14 amino acids, cysteine through phenylalanine. The DNA shown is the 42-base CDR3, in frame from base 1. The source of this sequence is a man between 25 and 39 years old in good health and CMV-seropositive. The rearranged chain carries TRBV10-3 and TRBJ2-1; the D gene is not confidently resolved. Source material: PBMCs. The CDR3 reads CAISESVARGEQFF. The DNA is as follows: TGTGCCATCAGTGAGTCTGTGGCCCGAGGTGAGCAGTTCTTC.